Here is one TCR beta chain with its context. Its cognate antigen is unknown. With a J-beta primer mix and a sample-barcoded 5' primer, a second PCR ran about 6 to 11 cycles. Each sample yielded at least 2.5 million CDR3-containing paired-end reads. Using its own MiXCR run on the 5' RACE reads, TCRdb lists one record per CDR3 protein. In the table there are about 940,000 distinct CDR3 sequences, around 48% of which are singletons. This sample is drawn from a study of blood T cells in healthy people across ages. The germline CDR1 and CDR2 sequences are DFQATT and SNEGSKA (reference sequence). This CDR3 has 15 residues. V was clipped by 0 bases and J by 0 bases; unmatched bases: 5. Findings and caveats of the study: A strong correlation between TCR beta diversity and naive T cell percentage was seen.

The rearrangement links TRBV20-1 to TRBJ2-7; 7 bases are shared with TRBD1. This TCR was sampled from a man younger than 40 in good health. Input material: blood. CDR3: CSARDLDRASYEQYF. In DNA, the CDR3 is TGCAGTGCTAGAGATCTAGACAGGGCCTCCTACGAGCAGTACTTC.